The table lists the clone carrying this T cell receptor (beta chain) with many counts. Time point meaning: newly diagnosed GD, antithyroid drugs for less than 3 months. Generation of the TCR library employed RNA extracted from PBMCs. An endocrinology department in Xi'an, China, supplied the patients. The sample comes from a study of regulatory T cells in long-lasting Graves disease. This CDR3 has 15 residues. CDR1 SEHNR and CDR2 FQNEAQ come from the germline V gene (reference sequence). Unmatched junction bases numbered 11, after V lost 5 bases and J lost 6 bases. Construction of TCR beta libraries relied on iRepertoire HTBI primers and on Arm-PCR targeting CDR3 regions. TCRdb used MiXCR to reprocess the multiplex PCR reads, holding one entry per CDR3 protein. The sample lists over 450,000 distinct CDR3 sequences, 12% occurring once. Another study also made use of these data, one on T cells in Graves' hyperthyroidism and ophthalmopathy.

The gene calls are TRBV7-9 and TRBJ2-7; TRBD1 agrees at 9 bases. The receptor was isolated from a woman between 25 and 40 years old with Graves disease. The sample was peripheral blood mononuclear cells (PBMCs), taken at new diagnosis, from a patient treated with antithyroid drugs. The CDR3 nucleotides are TGTGCCAGCAGCACTCCCGGGACAGGGAGGGCCGAGCAGTACTTC. Translating it yields CASSTPGTGRAEQYF.